This TCR beta chain was found in a study of blood T cell repertoires in COVID-19. Cohort placement rested on clinical history that participants reported themselves. CDR1 is SGDLS, CDR2 YYNGEE, per germline. This CDR3 spans 15 amino acids. Trimming cost V 0 bases and J 8 bases, with 16 bases left between them. Sequencing was performed with immunoSEQ multiplex PCR; in TCRdb, only in-frame clones are kept and a portion is missing. The sample has approximately 250,000 clones; about nine tenths are singletons. The source material was PBMCs or T cells enriched from blood (not recorded which). The chain joins TRBV9 to TRBJ2-3; D gene ambiguous. The sequence came from a woman in her 30s with acute COVID-19. The CDR3 sequence is CASSVVGEVGGTQYF. The CDR3 DNA sequence: TGTGCCAGCAGCGTAGTTGGAGAGGTTGGTGGTACGCAGTATTTT.